This T cell receptor beta chain was sequenced during a study of blood T cell repertoires in COVID-19. Germline loops: CDR1 SGHTA, CDR2 FQGNSA. The CDR3 loop spans 14 amino acids. This clone was recorded a few times. Relative to the germline gene, one junction end is altered; a read error may explain this. TCRdb's table, derived via immunoSEQ multiplex PCR, lists solely in-frame clones and lacks some. This table holds a few hundred thousand clones, 80% to 90% found once. Sequenced: peripheral blood. This receptor was obtained from a woman between 35 and 50 years old who had recovered from COVID-19. This chain uses TRBV7-2 with TRBJ2-7, with D possibly being TRBD1 (6 bases). Here the CDR3 DNA reads TGTGCCAGCAGGTTAGGGACAACCACCTACGAGCAGTACTTC. Its protein product is CASRLGTTTYEQYF.